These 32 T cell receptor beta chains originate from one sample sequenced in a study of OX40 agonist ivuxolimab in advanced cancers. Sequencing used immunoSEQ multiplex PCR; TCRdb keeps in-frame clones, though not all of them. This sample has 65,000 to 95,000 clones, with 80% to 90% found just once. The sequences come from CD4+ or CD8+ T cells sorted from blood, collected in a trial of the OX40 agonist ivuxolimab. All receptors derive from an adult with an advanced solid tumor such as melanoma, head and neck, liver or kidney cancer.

Written as DNA, the CDR3 is TGTGCCAGCAGTTTATTTGCGGCTGGGGCCAACGTCCTGACTTTC. Translation: CASSLFAAGANVLTF. The chain combines TRBV27 with TRBJ2-6; no definite D call. Germline V gives CDR1 MNHEY, CDR2 SMNVEV (reference sequence). This CDR3 has 15 residues. Trimming took 1 base from V and 2 from J, leaving 6 bases between them.

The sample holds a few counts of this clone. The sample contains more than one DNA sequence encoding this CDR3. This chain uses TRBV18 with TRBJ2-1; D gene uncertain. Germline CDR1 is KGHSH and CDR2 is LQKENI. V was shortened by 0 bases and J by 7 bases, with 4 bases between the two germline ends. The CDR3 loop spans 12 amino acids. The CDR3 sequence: CASSPPGNEQFF. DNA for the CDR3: TGTGCCAGCTCACCACCGGGGAATGAGCAGTTCTTC.

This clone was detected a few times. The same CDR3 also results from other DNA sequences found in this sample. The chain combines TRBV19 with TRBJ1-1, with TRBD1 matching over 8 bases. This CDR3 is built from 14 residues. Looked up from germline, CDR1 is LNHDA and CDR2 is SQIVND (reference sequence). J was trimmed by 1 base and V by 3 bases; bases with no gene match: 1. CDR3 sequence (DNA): TGTGCCAGTAGTATCCAGGGGGCGAACACTGAAGCTTTCTTT. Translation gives CASSIQGANTEAFF.

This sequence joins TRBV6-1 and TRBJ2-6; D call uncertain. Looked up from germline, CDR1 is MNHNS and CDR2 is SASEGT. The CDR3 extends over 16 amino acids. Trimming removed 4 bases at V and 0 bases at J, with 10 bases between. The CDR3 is CASSGRHLSGANVLTF. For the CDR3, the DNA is TGTGCCAGCAGTGGACGGCATCTCTCTGGGGCCAACGTCCTGACTTTC.

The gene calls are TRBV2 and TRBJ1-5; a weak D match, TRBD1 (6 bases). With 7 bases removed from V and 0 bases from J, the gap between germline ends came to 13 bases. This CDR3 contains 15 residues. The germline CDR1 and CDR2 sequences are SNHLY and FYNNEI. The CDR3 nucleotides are TGTGCCAGCAAGCGGACAGATTCTAGCAATCAGCCCCAGCATTTT. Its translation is CASKRTDSSNQPQHF. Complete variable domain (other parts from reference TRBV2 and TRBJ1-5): EPEVTQTPSHQVTQMGQEVILRCVPISNHLYFYWYRQILGQKVEFLVSFYNNEISEKSEIFDDQFSVERPDGSNFTLKIRSTKLEDSAMYFCASKRTDSSNQPQHFGDGTRLSIL.

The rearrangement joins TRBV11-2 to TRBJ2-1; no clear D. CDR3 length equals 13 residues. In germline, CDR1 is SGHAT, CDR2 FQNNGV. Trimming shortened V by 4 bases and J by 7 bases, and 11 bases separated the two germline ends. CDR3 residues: CASSSNLQNEQFF. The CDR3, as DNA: TGTGCCAGCAGCTCGAACCTCCAGAATGAGCAGTTCTTC. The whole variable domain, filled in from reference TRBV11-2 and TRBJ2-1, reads EAGVAQSPRYKIIEKRQSVAFWCNPISGHATLYWYQQILGQGPKLLIQFQNNGVVDDSQLPKDRFSAERLKGVDSTLKIQPAKLEDSAVYLCASSSNLQNEQFFGPGTRLTVL.

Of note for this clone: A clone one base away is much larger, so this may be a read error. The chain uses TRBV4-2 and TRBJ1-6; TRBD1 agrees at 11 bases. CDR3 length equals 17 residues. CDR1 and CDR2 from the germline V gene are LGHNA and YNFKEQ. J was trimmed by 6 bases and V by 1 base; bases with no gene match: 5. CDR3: CASSQGTGGNANSPLHF. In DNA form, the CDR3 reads TGTGCCAGCAGCCAAGGGACAGGGGGCAATGCTAATTCACCCCTCCACTTT.

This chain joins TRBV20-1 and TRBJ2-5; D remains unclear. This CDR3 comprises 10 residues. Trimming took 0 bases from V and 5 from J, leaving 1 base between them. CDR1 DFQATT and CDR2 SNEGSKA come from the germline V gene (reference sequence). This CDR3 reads CSAREETQYF. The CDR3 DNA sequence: TGCAGTGCTAGAGAGGAGACCCAGTACTTC.

This CDR3 reads CASSKEGGLTGELFF. In nucleotides, the CDR3 is TGTGCCAGCAGCAAAGAGGGGGGGCTCACCGGGGAGCTGTTTTTT. The chain joins TRBV21-1 to TRBJ2-2; TRBD2, the table's D call, was not compared with the DNA. TRBV21-1 is a known pseudogene. The length of the CDR3 is 15 residues.

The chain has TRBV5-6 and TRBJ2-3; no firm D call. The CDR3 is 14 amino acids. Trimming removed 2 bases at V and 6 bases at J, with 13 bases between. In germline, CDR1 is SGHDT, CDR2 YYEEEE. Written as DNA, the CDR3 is TGTGCCAGCAGCTTTAGTGGGGATGGGGATACGCAGTATTTT. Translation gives CASSFSGDGDTQYF. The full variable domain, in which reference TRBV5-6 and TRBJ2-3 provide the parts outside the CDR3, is DAGVTQSPTHLIKTRGQQVTLRCSPKSGHDTVSWYQQALGQGPQFIFQYYEEEERQRGNFPDRFSGHQFPNYSSELNVNALLLGDSALYLCASSFSGDGDTQYFGPGTRLTVL.

The CDR3 region has the DNA TGCGCCAGCAGCCAAGATACAGGGGGTATCTATGGCTACACCTTC. Protein sequence: CASSQDTGGIYGYTF. The chain has TRBV4-3 and TRBJ1-2; 8 nucleotides agree with TRBD1. The CDR3 contains 15 residues. CDR1 and CDR2 from the germline V gene are LGHNA and YSLEER. The V segment lost 0 bases and the J segment 4 bases; nucleotides outside the gene matches: 4.

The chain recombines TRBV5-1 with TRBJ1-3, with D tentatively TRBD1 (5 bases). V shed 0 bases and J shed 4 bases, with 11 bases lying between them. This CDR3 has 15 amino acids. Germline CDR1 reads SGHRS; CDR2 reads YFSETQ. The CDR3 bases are TGCGCCAGCAGCTTGGAGGGGTTAGCCGGAAACACCATATATTTT. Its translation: CASSLEGLAGNTIYF. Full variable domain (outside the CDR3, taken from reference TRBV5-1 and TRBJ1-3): KAGVTQTPRYLIKTRGQQVTLSCSPISGHRSVSWYQQTPGQGLQFLFEYFSETQRNKGNFPGRFSGRQFSNSRSEMNVSTLELGDSALYLCASSLEGLAGNTIYFGEGSWLTVV.

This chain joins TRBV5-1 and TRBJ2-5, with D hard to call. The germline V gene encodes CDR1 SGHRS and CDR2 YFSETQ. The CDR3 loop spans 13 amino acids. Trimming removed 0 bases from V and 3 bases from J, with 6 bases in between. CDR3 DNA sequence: TGCGCCAGCAGCTTGGGCAGAGAAGAGACCCAGTACTTC. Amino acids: CASSLGREETQYF.

The CDR3 bases are TGTGCCAGCAGTCCGGTGACAGGGGTTGGCTATGGCTACACCTTC. Translated: CASSPVTGVGYGYTF. The chain couples TRBV6-4 to TRBJ1-2; the match to TRBD1 covers 8 bases. The CDR3 extends over 15 amino acids. Germline lookup yields CDR1 MRHNA and CDR2 SNTAGT. V lost 5 bases and J lost 4; bases outside the gene matches: 9.

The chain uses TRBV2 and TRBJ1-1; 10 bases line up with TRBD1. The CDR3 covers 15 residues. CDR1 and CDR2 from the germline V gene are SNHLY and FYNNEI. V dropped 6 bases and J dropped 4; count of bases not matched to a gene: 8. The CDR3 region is CASSRDRGSGTEAFF. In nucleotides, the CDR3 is TGTGCCAGCAGCCGGGACAGGGGAAGTGGCACTGAAGCTTTCTTT. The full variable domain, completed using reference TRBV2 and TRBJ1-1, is EPEVTQTPSHQVTQMGQEVILRCVPISNHLYFYWYRQILGQKVEFLVSFYNNEISEKSEIFDDQFSVERPDGSNFTLKIRSTKLEDSAMYFCASSRDRGSGTEAFFGQGTRLTVV.

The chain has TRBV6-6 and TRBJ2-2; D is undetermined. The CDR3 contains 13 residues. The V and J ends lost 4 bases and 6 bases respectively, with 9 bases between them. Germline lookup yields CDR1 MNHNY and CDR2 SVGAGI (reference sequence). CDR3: CASSWSLSGELFF. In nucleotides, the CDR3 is TGTGCCAGCAGTTGGTCTTTATCCGGGGAGCTGTTTTTT.

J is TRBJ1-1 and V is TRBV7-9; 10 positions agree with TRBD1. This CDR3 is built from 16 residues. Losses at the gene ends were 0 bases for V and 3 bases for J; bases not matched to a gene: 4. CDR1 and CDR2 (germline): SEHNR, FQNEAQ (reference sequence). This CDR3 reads CASSLASGTGDTEAFF. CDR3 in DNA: TGTGCCAGCAGCTTAGCCTCCGGGACAGGGGACACTGAAGCTTTCTTT.

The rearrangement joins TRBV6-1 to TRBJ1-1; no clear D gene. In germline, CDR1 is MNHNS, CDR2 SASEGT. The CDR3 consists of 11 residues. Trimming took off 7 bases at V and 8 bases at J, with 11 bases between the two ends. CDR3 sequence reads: CASTVTREAFF. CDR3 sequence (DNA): TGTGCCAGCACTGTAACACGGGAAGCTTTCTTT.

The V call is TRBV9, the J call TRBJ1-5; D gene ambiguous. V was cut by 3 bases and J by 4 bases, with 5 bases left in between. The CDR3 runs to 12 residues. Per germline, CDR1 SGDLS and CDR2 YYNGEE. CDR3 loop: CASSESNQPQHF. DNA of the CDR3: TGTGCCAGCAGCGAAAGTAATCAGCCCCAGCATTTT.

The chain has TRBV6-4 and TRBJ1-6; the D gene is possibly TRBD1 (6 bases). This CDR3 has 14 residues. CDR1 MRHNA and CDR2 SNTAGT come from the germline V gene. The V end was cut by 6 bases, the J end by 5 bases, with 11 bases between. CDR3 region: CASSPDRNNSPLHF. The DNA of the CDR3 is TGTGCCAGCAGCCCGGACAGAAATAATTCACCCCTCCACTTT.

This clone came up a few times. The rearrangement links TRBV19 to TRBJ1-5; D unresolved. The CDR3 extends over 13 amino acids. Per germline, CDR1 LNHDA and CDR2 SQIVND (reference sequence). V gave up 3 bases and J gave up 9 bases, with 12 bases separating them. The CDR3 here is CASSIGQRGPQHF. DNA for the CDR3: TGTGCCAGTAGTATCGGCCAGCGTGGGCCCCAGCATTTT.

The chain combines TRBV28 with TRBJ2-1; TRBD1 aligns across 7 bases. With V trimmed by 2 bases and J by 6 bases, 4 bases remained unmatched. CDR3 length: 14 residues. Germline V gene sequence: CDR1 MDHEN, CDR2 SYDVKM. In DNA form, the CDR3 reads TGTGCCAGCAGTTTAAGGGGGCCCGGCAATGAGCAGTTCTTC. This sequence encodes CASSLRGPGNEQFF.

CDR3: CASSSTSGGYNEQFF. CDR3 nucleotide sequence: TGTGCCAGCAGCTCCACTAGCGGGGGCTACAATGAGCAGTTCTTC. V usage is TRBV9 and J usage is TRBJ2-1, with 11 bases aligning to TRBD2. The V and J ends lost 4 bases and 3 bases, in that order; junction bases with no gene match: 3. Germline V lookup: CDR1 SGDLS, CDR2 YYNGEE. The CDR3 consists of 15 residues.

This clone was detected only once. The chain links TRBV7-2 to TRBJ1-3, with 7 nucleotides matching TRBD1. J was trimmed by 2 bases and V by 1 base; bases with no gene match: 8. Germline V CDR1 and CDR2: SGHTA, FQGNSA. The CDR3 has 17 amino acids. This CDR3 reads CASSLDRGLLPGNTIYF. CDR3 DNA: TGTGCCAGCAGCTTAGATAGGGGGCTTCTTCCTGGAAACACCATATATTTT. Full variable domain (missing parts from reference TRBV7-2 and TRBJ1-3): GAGVSQSPSNKVTEKGKDVELRCDPISGHTALYWYRQSLGQGLEFLIYFQGNSAPDKSGLPSDRFSAERTGGSVSTLTIQRTQQEDSAVYLCASSLDRGLLPGNTIYFGEGSWLTVV.

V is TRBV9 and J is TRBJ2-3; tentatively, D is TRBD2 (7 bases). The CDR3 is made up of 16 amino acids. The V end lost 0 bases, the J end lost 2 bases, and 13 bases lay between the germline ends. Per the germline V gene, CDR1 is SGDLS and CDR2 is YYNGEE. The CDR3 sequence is CASSVAGGPVTDTQYF. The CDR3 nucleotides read TGTGCCAGCAGCGTAGCCGGGGGGCCGGTCACAGATACGCAGTATTTT.

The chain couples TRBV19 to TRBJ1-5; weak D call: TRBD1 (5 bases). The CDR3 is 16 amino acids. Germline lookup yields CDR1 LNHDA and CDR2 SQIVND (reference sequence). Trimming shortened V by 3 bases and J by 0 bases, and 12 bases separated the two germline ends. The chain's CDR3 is CASSIHRIDSNQPQHF. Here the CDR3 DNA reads TGTGCCAGTAGTATCCACAGGATAGATAGCAATCAGCCCCAGCATTTT.

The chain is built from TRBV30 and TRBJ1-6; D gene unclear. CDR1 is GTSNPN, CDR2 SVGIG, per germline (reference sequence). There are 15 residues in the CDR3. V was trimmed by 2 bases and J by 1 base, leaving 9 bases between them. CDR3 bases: TGTGCCTGGAGTCGCCGAGAATCCTATAATTCACCCCTCCACTTT. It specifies CAWSRRESYNSPLHF.

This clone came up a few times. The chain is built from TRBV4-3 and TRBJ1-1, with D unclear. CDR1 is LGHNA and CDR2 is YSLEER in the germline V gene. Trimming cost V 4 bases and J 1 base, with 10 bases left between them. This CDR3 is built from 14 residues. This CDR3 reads CASSLKMKNTEAFF. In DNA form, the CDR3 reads TGCGCCAGCAGCCTCAAGATGAAGAACACTGAAGCTTTCTTT.

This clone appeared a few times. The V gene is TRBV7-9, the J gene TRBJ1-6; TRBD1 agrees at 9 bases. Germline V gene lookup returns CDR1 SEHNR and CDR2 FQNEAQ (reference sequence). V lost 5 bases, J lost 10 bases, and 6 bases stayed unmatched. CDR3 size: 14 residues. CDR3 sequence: CASSPRDRDSPLHF. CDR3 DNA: TGTGCCAGCAGCCCCCGGGACAGGGACTCACCCCTCCACTTT.

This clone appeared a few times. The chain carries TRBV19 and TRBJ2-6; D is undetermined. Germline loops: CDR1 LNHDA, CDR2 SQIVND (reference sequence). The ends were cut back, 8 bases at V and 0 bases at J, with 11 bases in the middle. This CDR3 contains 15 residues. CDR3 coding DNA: TGTGCCAGTCGGGCCTTACTCTCTGGGGCCAACGTCCTGACTTTC. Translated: CASRALLSGANVLTF.

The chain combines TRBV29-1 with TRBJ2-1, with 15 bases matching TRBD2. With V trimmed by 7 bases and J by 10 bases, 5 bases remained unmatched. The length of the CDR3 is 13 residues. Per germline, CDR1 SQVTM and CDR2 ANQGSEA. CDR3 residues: CSGGLAGGREQFF. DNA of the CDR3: TGCAGCGGGGGACTAGCGGGAGGACGCGAGCAGTTCTTC.

CDR3 coding DNA: TGTGCCAGCAGCTCCCGGACTAGCGGGAGTCTAGATACGCAGTATTTT. Amino acids: CASSSRTSGSLDTQYF. The chain links TRBV7-3 to TRBJ2-3, with 13 positions matching TRBD2. This CDR3 is built from 16 residues. Germline V gene lookup returns CDR1 SGHTA and CDR2 FQGTGA. The V gene end was trimmed by 4 bases and the J gene end by 5 bases; junction bases not matched to a gene: 6.